These 20 T cell receptor beta chains originate from one sample sequenced in a study of CD8+ T cells in alopecia areata. The authors extracted RNA and reverse transcribed it into cDNA as the sequencing template. Generated by immunoSEQ multiplex PCR, the TCRdb table keeps only in-frame clones and is missing some. The sample holds some 170,000 clones; 67% are singletons and the top ten take about 10%. The sample in question was CD8+ T cells sorted from blood, obtained at week 0. These TCRs come from a human donor with alopecia areata.

This clone has more than one count but fewer than ten. The V call is TRBV13, the J call TRBJ1-3; D is uncertain. The CDR3 contains 15 residues. V was shortened by 5 bases and J by 0 bases, with 11 bases between the two germline ends. Germline lookup yields CDR1 PRHDT and CDR2 FYEKMQ (reference sequence). In DNA form, the CDR3 reads TGTGCCAGCAGCGATCCACCGAGCTCTGGAAACACCATATATTTT. It codes for CASSDPPSSGNTIYF.

In this sample, this clone turned up once. The chain combines TRBV5-6 with TRBJ2-7, with 9 bases fitting TRBD1. V lost 4 bases, J lost 2 bases, and 7 bases stayed unmatched. Germline V gene lookup returns CDR1 SGHDT and CDR2 YYEEEE. This CDR3 spans 15 amino acids. The CDR3 is CASSPGTGLTYEQYF. CDR3 nucleotides: TGTGCCAGCAGCCCCGGGACAGGGTTAACCTACGAGCAGTACTTC.

J is TRBJ1-2 and V is TRBV29-1; D unclear. There are 10 residues in the CDR3. Germline V lookup: CDR1 SQVTM, CDR2 ANQGSEA. Between the trimmed V and J ends, which lost 6 bases and 6 bases, there was a span of 8 bases. In DNA, the CDR3 is TGCAGCGTACTTGGGGATGGCTACACCTTC. This codes for CSVLGDGYTF.

V and J are TRBV19 and TRBJ1-1, with D unresolved. V shed 8 bases and J shed 0 bases, with 10 bases lying between them. Germline V CDR1 and CDR2: LNHDA, SQIVND (reference sequence). The CDR3 extends over 13 amino acids. The CDR3 loop reads CASAWTVNTEAFF. For the CDR3, the DNA is TGTGCCAGTGCATGGACGGTGAACACTGAAGCTTTCTTT.

The chain recombines TRBV25-1 with TRBJ2-2; no definite D call. This CDR3 contains 12 residues. Looked up from germline, CDR1 is MGHDK and CDR2 is SYGVNS. V was cut by 4 bases and J by 9 bases, with 9 bases left in between. The CDR3 reads CASSGVGRELFF. In DNA form, the CDR3 reads TGTGCCAGCAGTGGGGTGGGAAGGGAGCTGTTTTTT.

The rearrangement uses TRBV7-6 and TRBJ2-7; 7 bases agree with TRBD1. V lost 6 bases to trimming and J lost 3 bases; unmatched junction nucleotides: 5. This CDR3 contains 13 residues. Germline CDR1 reads SGHVS; CDR2 reads FNYEAQ. The CDR3 sequence is CASRRGQNYEQYF. DNA of the CDR3: TGTGCCAGCAGACGGGGACAGAACTACGAGCAGTACTTC.

In its sample, this clone was seen a few times. This sample includes further DNA sequences coding for the same CDR3. The chain is built from TRBV27 and TRBJ2-7; D unresolved. There are 11 residues in the CDR3. Germline lookup yields CDR1 MNHEY and CDR2 SMNVEV (reference sequence). V lost 2 bases, J lost 5 bases, and 4 bases lay in between. In nucleotides, the CDR3 is TGTGCCAGCAGTTTAGGGGACGAGCAGTACTTC. Translation gives CASSLGDEQYF.

The chain joins TRBV27 to TRBJ2-7; TRBD1 aligns across 8 bases. V gave up 5 bases and J gave up 3 bases; unmatched junction bases: 9. Looked up from germline, CDR1 is MNHEY and CDR2 is SMNVEV (reference sequence). This CDR3 is built from 15 residues. The CDR3 nucleotides read TGTGCCAGCAGTCTCAACCCCGGACAGGGCTACGAGCAGTACTTC. Amino acids: CASSLNPGQGYEQYF.

This clone was observed a few times. CDR3 sequence: CASSEADNYGYTF. CDR3 sequence (DNA): TGTGCCAGCAGTGAAGCGGACAACTATGGCTACACCTTC. The chain is built from TRBV6-1 and TRBJ1-2, with D uncertain. Trimming removed 0 bases at V and 2 bases at J, with 4 bases between. CDR3 size: 13 residues. Germline V gene lookup returns CDR1 MNHNS and CDR2 SASEGT.

This clone occurred a few times. The chain combines TRBV6-6 with TRBJ2-3; D gene unclear. The V end lost 7 bases, the J end lost 4 bases, and 12 bases lay between the germline ends. The CDR3 spans 13 residues. Germline V gene data show CDR1 as MNHNY and CDR2 as SVGAGI (reference sequence). CDR3 amino acids: CASNDLLADTQYF. The CDR3 DNA sequence: TGTGCCAGCAACGACTTGCTTGCAGATACGCAGTATTTT.

This clone has just a few counts. V and J are TRBV19 and TRBJ2-7; no clear D. Germline CDR1 LNHDA, CDR2 SQIVND (reference sequence). The ends were cut back, 1 base at V and 10 bases at J, with 11 bases in the middle. This CDR3 is built from 12 residues. In DNA, the CDR3 is TGTGCCAGTAGTATAGGTCCTAATCCTCAGTACTTC. Protein product: CASSIGPNPQYF.

In its sample, this clone was seen once. The rearrangement uses TRBV6-5 and TRBJ1-2, with D unclear. The V gene's germline CDR1 is MNHEY and CDR2 SVGAGI. This CDR3 contains 14 residues. Trimming shortened V by 6 bases and J by 3 bases, and 14 bases separated the two germline ends. The CDR3 nucleotides are TGTGCCAGCAGCTACCTGGGTGGGGACTATGGCTACACCTTC. Amino acid sequence: CASSYLGGDYGYTF.

This chain uses TRBV30 with TRBJ1-2; no reliable D call. Trimming removed 0 bases at V and 7 bases at J, with 12 bases between. CDR3 length: 13 residues. Germline loops: CDR1 GTSNPN, CDR2 SVGIG (reference sequence). The CDR3 sequence: CAWSVRAIAGYTF. CDR3 bases: TGTGCCTGGAGTGTGCGGGCTATCGCTGGCTACACCTTC.

The rearrangement links TRBV30 to TRBJ1-1; TRBD1 aligns across 12 bases. V lost 1 base to trimming and J lost 7 bases; unmatched junction nucleotides: 7. CDR3 length equals 15 residues. Germline V gene data show CDR1 as GTSNPN and CDR2 as SVGIG (reference sequence). The CDR3 region has the DNA TGTGCCTGGAGTGGTGGGGACAGGGGGCGCGTTGAAGCTTTCTTT. This sequence encodes CAWSGGDRGRVEAFF.

The chain combines TRBV2 with TRBJ1-1; tentatively, D is TRBD1 (6 bases). Germline assignment: CDR1 SNHLY and CDR2 FYNNEI. This CDR3 has 15 amino acids. V lost 1 base and J lost 1, with 10 bases in between. The CDR3 DNA sequence: TGTGCCAGCAGTGAAGACTACAGGGCGAACACTGAAGCTTTCTTT. Residues: CASSEDYRANTEAFF.

This clone occurred a few times. The sample carries other DNA sequences with the same CDR3. The genes are TRBV5-1 and TRBJ1-1; TRBD1 might be the D (6 bases). Germline CDR1 reads SGHRS; CDR2 reads YFSETQ. The V gene lost 2 bases and the J gene lost 5 bases, with 10 bases spanning the gap. This CDR3 is 13 amino acids long. The DNA for the CDR3 is TGCGCCAGCAGCTTTGGGGGCGGGACTGAAGCTTTCTTT. It codes for CASSFGGGTEAFF.

J is TRBJ1-5 and V is TRBV25-1; TRBD1 is a possible D gene (5 bases). The CDR3 sequence is 14 residues long. V lost 2 bases to trimming and J lost 4 bases, with 9 bases between them. Germline V CDR1 and CDR2: MGHDK, SYGVNS. CDR3 nucleotides: TGTGCCAGCAGTGAACTGGGGGGGAATCAGCCCCAGCATTTT. Protein product: CASSELGGNQPQHF.

The V and J genes are TRBV6-1 and TRBJ1-2; D gene ambiguous. The CDR3 has 10 residues. Trimming removed 6 bases at V and 5 bases at J, with 4 bases between. In germline, CDR1 is MNHNS, CDR2 SASEGT. CDR3 loop: CASRSYGYTF. The CDR3 nucleotides read TGTGCCAGCAGATCGTATGGCTACACCTTC.

As for this clone: The junction and the germline gene differ at one end; a read error may be behind it. This sequence joins TRBV25-1 and TRBJ2-3; D remains ambiguous. The germline gives CDR1 MGHDK, CDR2 SYGVNS. CDR3 length equals 15 residues. DNA of the CDR3: TGTGCCAGCAGTGACCAGGAAGGACCCACACATACGCAGTATTTT. This gives the protein CASSDQEGPTHTQYF.

DNA for the CDR3: TGTGCCAGCAGCACACACAGGGACAACTACGAGCAGTACTTC. Amino acids: CASSTHRDNYEQYF. This chain uses TRBV7-9 with TRBJ2-7; tentatively, D is TRBD1 (6 bases). V was cut by 5 bases and J by 3 bases, with 14 bases left in between. CDR1 and CDR2 from the germline V gene are SEHNR and FQNEAQ (reference sequence). This CDR3 is built from 14 residues.